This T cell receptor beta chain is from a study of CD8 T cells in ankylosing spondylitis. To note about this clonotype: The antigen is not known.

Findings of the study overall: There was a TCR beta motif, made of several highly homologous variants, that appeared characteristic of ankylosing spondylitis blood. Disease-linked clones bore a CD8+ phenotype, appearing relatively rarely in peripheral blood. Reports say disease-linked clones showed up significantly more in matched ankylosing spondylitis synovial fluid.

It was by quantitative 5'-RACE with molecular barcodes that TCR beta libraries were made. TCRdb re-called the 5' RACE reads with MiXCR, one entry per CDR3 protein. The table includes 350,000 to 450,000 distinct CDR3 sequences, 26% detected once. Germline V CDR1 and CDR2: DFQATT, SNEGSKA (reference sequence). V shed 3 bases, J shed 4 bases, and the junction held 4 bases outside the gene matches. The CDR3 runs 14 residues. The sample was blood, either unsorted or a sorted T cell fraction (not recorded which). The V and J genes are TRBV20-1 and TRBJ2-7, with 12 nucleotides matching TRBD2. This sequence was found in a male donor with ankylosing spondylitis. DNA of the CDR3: TGCAGTGCTAGGAAACTAGCGGGGGGTTACGAGCAGTACTTC. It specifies CSARKLAGGYEQYF.